This TCR beta chain was obtained from a study of T cell changes during pregnancy in multiple sclerosis. Libraries were prepared by immunoSEQ multiplex PCR; TCRdb keeps only in-frame clonotypes and omits some of them. The sample lists about 93,000 clones; 80% to 95% were seen once. Germline V CDR1 and CDR2: LNHNV, YYDKDF (reference sequence). This CDR3 comprises 14 residues. Losses at the gene ends were 7 bases for V and 6 bases for J; bases not matched to a gene: 7. This receptor was identified in a female donor with multiple sclerosis, enrolled in a pregnancy study. The V and J genes are TRBV15 and TRBJ1-2, with TRBD1 matching over 11 bases. The sample consisted of peripheral blood, taken before pregnancy. CDR3 DNA sequence: TGTGCCACCATCCGGGACAGGGGGGAAAATGGCTACACCTTC. Its protein is CATIRDRGENGYTF.